One sample yielded the 20 T cell receptor beta chains listed below, sequenced in a study of graft-versus-host responses after intestinal transplantation. Sequencing was performed with immunoSEQ multiplex PCR; in TCRdb, only in-frame clones are kept and a portion is missing. Of more than 100,000 clones listed, over 85% were seen once; the top ten hold roughly 0.12%. These receptors are not linked to any known antigen. The sample consisted of unstimulated CD4+ T cells sorted from spleen or lymph node cells, taken before intestinal transplant. These receptors all come from a human donor who received an intestinal transplant.

J is TRBJ2-2 and V is TRBV10-2, with a weak D call TRBD2 (5 bases). The ends were cut back, 11 bases at V and 6 bases at J, with 16 bases in the middle. Germline V lookup: CDR1 WSHSY, CDR2 SAAADI. This CDR3 is built from 13 residues. The CDR3 reads CASSSPSPGELFF. The CDR3 bases are TGCGCCTCCAGCAGTCCTAGCCCCGGGGAGCTGTTTTTT.

This chain connects TRBV2 to TRBJ2-3; 11 bases fit TRBD2. Germline trimming cut 7 bases from V and 1 base from J; bases unmatched to any gene: 4. Per the germline V gene, CDR1 is SNHLY and CDR2 is FYNNEI. This CDR3 spans 15 amino acids. Here the CDR3 DNA reads TGTGCCAGCACCCTGGGACTAGCGGGCACAGATACGCAGTATTTT. This codes for CASTLGLAGTDTQYF. Full variable domain (outside the CDR3, taken from reference TRBV2 and TRBJ2-3): EPEVTQTPSHQVTQMGQEVILRCVPISNHLYFYWYRQILGQKVEFLVSFYNNEISEKSEIFDDQFSVERPDGSNFTLKIRSTKLEDSAMYFCASTLGLAGTDTQYFGPGTRLTVL.

The chain is built from TRBV6-1 and TRBJ2-3; either TRBD1 or TRBD2 may supply D (5 bases each). The CDR3 covers 12 residues. Germline V gene sequence: CDR1 MNHNS, CDR2 SASEGT. V gave up 8 bases and J gave up 6 bases, with 12 bases separating them. This CDR3 reads CASPEGLDTQYF. The CDR3 nucleotides are TGTGCCAGCCCAGAGGGGCTGGATACGCAGTATTTT.

For the CDR3, the DNA is TGTGCCAGCTCACCAGGTCGCTCAGATGTCACTGAAGCTTTCTTT. Amino acid sequence: CASSPGRSDVTEAFF. This chain uses TRBV18 with TRBJ1-1; D remains unclear. CDR1 is KGHSH, CDR2 LQKENI, per germline. This CDR3 spans 15 amino acids. Between the trimmed V and J ends, which lost 2 bases and 4 bases, there was a span of 14 bases.

This chain uses TRBV28 with TRBJ2-7; a weak D match, TRBD2 (5 bases). The CDR3 sequence is 13 residues long. Trimming stripped 7 bases from V and 7 bases from J, with 17 bases between. CDR1 and CDR2 (germline): MDHEN, SYDVKM. The DNA for the CDR3 is TGTGCCAGCACCCCATCAGGCTCGGGGGAGCAGTACTTC. Encoded protein: CASTPSGSGEQYF.

The J gene is TRBJ2-7, the V gene TRBV5-6, with D maybe TRBD2 (5 bases). CDR3 length equals 16 residues. The V and J ends lost 0 bases and 0 bases respectively, with 13 bases between them. CDR1 SGHDT and CDR2 YYEEEE come from the germline V gene. The CDR3 region is CASSLGERPFSYEQYF. CDR3 in DNA: TGTGCCAGCAGCTTGGGGGAGAGACCCTTCTCCTACGAGCAGTACTTC.

J is TRBJ2-2 and V is TRBV6-4; TRBD2 aligns across 7 bases. Trimming cost V 0 bases and J 4 bases; bases outside gene matches: 5. Germline V CDR1 and CDR2: MRHNA, SNTAGT. This CDR3 has 16 amino acids. The CDR3, as DNA: TGTGCCAGCAGTGACTCGCGAGCGGGAATCACCGGGGAGCTGTTTTTT. Translation gives CASSDSRAGITGELFF.

This clone has a single count. The CDR3 loop reads CASKATQGATEAFF. CDR3 sequence (DNA): TGTGCCAGTAAGGCAACTCAGGGGGCGACTGAAGCTTTCTTT. This chain uses TRBV19 with TRBJ1-1; 8 nucleotides align to TRBD1. The germline CDR1 and CDR2 sequences are LNHDA and SQIVND (reference sequence). The CDR3 spans 14 residues. Unmatched junction bases numbered 9, after V lost 7 bases and J lost 5 bases.

This clone was counted once. The chain recombines TRBV2 with TRBJ1-1; D ambiguous. V was cut by 4 bases and J by 11 bases, with 14 bases left in between. CDR1 and CDR2 (germline): SNHLY, FYNNEI. The CDR3 totals 12 residues. CDR3 in amino acids: CASSVQPPGAFF. The CDR3 DNA follows: TGTGCCAGCAGTGTTCAGCCACCTGGGGCTTTCTTT.

The J gene is TRBJ2-3, the V gene TRBV7-6; D perhaps matches TRBD2 (6 bases). Trimming took 1 base from V and 1 from J, leaving 24 bases between them. Germline values: CDR1 SGHVS, CDR2 FNYEAQ. The CDR3 covers 20 residues. The CDR3 spells CASSLEARRLVRVGTDTQYF. DNA of the CDR3: TGTGCCAGCAGCTTAGAAGCGCGGCGACTAGTGAGAGTTGGCACAGATACGCAGTATTTT. The variable domain in full, with the rest retrieved from reference TRBV7-6 and TRBJ2-3, is GAGVSQSPRYKVTKRGQDVALRCDPISGHVSLYWYRQALGQGPEFLTYFNYEAQQDKSGLPNDRFSAERPEGSISTLTIQRTEQRDSAMYRCASSLEARRLVRVGTDTQYFGPGTRLTVL.

The chain uses TRBV13 and TRBJ2-1; 16 bases are a match to TRBD2. The CDR3 length is 15 residues. The germline V gene encodes CDR1 PRHDT and CDR2 FYEKMQ (reference sequence). V shed 5 bases and J 10 bases; nucleotides not matched to a gene: 5. The CDR3 coding sequence is TGTGCCAGCAGCCAGGGGACTAGCGGGAGGGAGGAGCAGTTCTTC. This codes for CASSQGTSGREEQFF.

The chain joins TRBV2 to TRBJ2-3, with D possibly TRBD2 on 6 matching bases. V was cut by 7 bases and J by 1 base, with 21 bases left in between. The CDR3 consists of 17 residues. CDR1 SNHLY and CDR2 FYNNEI come from the germline V gene. For the CDR3, the DNA is TGTGCCAGCACCTTTCAACACGGGACTCTCGGCACAGATACGCAGTATTTT. Its protein is CASTFQHGTLGTDTQYF. Looking up the rest from reference TRBV2 and TRBJ2-3 gives the full variable domain: EPEVTQTPSHQVTQMGQEVILRCVPISNHLYFYWYRQILGQKVEFLVSFYNNEISEKSEIFDDQFSVERPDGSNFTLKIRSTKLEDSAMYFCASTFQHGTLGTDTQYFGPGTRLTVL.

This sequence joins TRBV18 and TRBJ2-5; D is undetermined. Between the trimmed V and J ends, which lost 6 bases and 6 bases, there was a span of 17 bases. Germline-derived CDR1 and CDR2 are KGHSH and LQKENI. This CDR3 spans 14 amino acids. The CDR3 region has the DNA TGTGCCAGCTCGGCGACCCCTAGTGAACAGACCCAGTACTTC. Protein: CASSATPSEQTQYF.

The genes are TRBV4-1 and TRBJ2-1, with TRBD2 matching 8 bases. The ends lost 9 bases at V and 0 bases at J; junction bases unmatched: 10. The germline V gene encodes CDR1 MGHRA and CDR2 YSYEKL. CDR3 length equals 16 residues. The CDR3 bases are TGCGCCAGTGGGGTTCAGCGGGGGAGCTCCTACAATGAGCAGTTCTTC. This translates into CASGVQRGSSYNEQFF.

This chain uses TRBV27 with TRBJ1-5; maybe TRBD1 (6 bases). Germline CDR1 and CDR2: MNHEY and SMNVEV (reference sequence). V was trimmed by 4 bases and J by 2 bases, leaving 18 bases between them. The CDR3 sequence is 17 residues long. CDR3 bases: TGTGCCAGCAGTTCCTTGGGGAACAGGGAGGGCAATCAGCCCCAGCATTTT. Translated, it gives CASSSLGNREGNQPQHF.

As regards this clone: In the same sample, other DNA sequences code for this CDR3. The chain recombines TRBV27 with TRBJ2-1, with 9 bases fitting TRBD2. CDR3 length: 16 amino acids. The junction had 5 bases not matched to a gene; V was cut back by 2 bases and J by 3 bases. CDR1 and CDR2 (germline): MNHEY, SMNVEV (reference sequence). DNA for the CDR3: TGTGCCAGCAGTTTACGGGCTAGCGGGAACTACAATGAGCAGTTCTTC. It codes for CASSLRASGNYNEQFF.

As for this clone: A read error may account for a junction end that differs from germline. The chain employs TRBV28 and TRBJ1-2; D unresolved. Germline CDR1 MDHEN, CDR2 SYDVKM. CDR3 length equals 9 residues. CDR3 in DNA: TGTGCCAGCTCCCCTCCTCTCTCCTTC. Amino acids: CASSPPLSF.

The rearrangement uses TRBV7-2 and TRBJ2-3, with 9 bases fitting TRBD2. This CDR3 spans 16 amino acids. With 2 bases clipped from V and 7 bases from J, the junction kept 10 bases outside the gene matches. CDR1 SGHTA and CDR2 FQGNSA come from the germline V gene. CDR3 protein: CASSLPSLAGQHTQYF. The CDR3 nucleotides read TGTGCCAGCAGCTTACCCTCGCTAGCGGGACAACATACGCAGTATTTT.

The chain uses TRBV18 and TRBJ2-7, with D uncertain. With 6 bases removed from V and 3 bases from J, the gap between germline ends came to 12 bases. The CDR3 sequence is 13 residues long. Germline loops: CDR1 KGHSH, CDR2 LQKENI. The CDR3 reads CASSGSTYYEQYF. DNA for the CDR3: TGTGCCAGCTCCGGTTCTACCTACTACGAGCAGTACTTC.

This clone has just a few counts. The rearrangement links TRBV6-5 to TRBJ1-3, with D maybe TRBD1 (6 bases). The germline V gene has CDR1 MNHEY and CDR2 SVGAGI. Trimming stripped 7 bases from V and 7 bases from J, with 14 bases between. The length of the CDR3 is 13 residues. CDR3 amino acids: CASTKQGGNTIYF. In DNA form, the CDR3 reads TGTGCCAGCACCAAACAGGGTGGGAACACCATATATTTT.